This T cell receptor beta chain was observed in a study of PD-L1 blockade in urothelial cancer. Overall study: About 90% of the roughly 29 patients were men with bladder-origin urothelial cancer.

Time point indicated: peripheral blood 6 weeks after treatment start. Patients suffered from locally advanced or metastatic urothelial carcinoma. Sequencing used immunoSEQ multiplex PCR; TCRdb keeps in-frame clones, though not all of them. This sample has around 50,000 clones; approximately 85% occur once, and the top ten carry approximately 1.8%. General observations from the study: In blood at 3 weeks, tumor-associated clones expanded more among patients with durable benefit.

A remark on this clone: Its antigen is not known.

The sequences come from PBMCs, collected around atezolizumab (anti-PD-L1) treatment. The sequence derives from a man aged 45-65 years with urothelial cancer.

The CDR3 spells CASSSGLAGPQETQYF. The CDR3 region has the DNA TGTGCCAGCAGTTCCGGACTAGCGGGCCCCCAAGAGACCCAGTACTTC. The chain couples TRBV28 to TRBJ2-5; 11 nucleotides align to TRBD2. Germline V gene lookup returns CDR1 MDHEN and CDR2 SYDVKM. V lost 4 bases to trimming and J lost 1 base; unmatched junction nucleotides: 5. The CDR3 totals 16 residues. Together with reference TRBV28 and TRBJ2-5, the CDR3 gives the full variable domain: DVKVTQSSRYLVKRTGEKVFLECVQDMDHENMFWYRQDPGLGLRLIYFSYDVKMKEKGDIPEGYSVSREKKERFSLILESASTNQTSMYLCASSSGLAGPQETQYFGPGTRLLVL.